This TCR beta chain appears in the sequencing data of a study of cytomegalovirus exposure and HLA in healthy donors. General observations from the study: The availability of immune exposure information extended only to CMV serostatus.

On this clone: Its antigen is undetermined.

Primers: 60 Vbeta forward and 13 Jbeta reverse. Some clones are missing from TCRdb's copy, which holds only in-frame ones; the method was immunoSEQ multiplex PCR. The data show a few hundred thousand clones, roughly 80% seen once. V lost 7 bases and J lost 2; bases outside the gene matches: 10. Germline V lookup: CDR1 SNHLY, CDR2 FYNNEI. This CDR3 has 16 amino acids. The chain combines TRBV2 with TRBJ2-1; TRBD2 agrees at 8 bases. This TCR came from a man aged 30 to 39 in good health and CMV-seronegative. Specimen: PBMCs. The CDR3 sequence: CASNAQAGVAYNEQFF. In DNA, the CDR3 is TGTGCCAGCAATGCCCAAGCGGGGGTCGCCTACAATGAGCAGTTCTTC.